One and the same sample provided the 26 T cell receptor beta chains below, sequenced in a study of blood T cell repertoires in COVID-19. The method was immunoSEQ multiplex PCR; TCRdb's version includes in-frame clones alone and lacks a portion of them. The repertoire holds a few hundred thousand clones, with about nine tenths as singletons. Sequencing was done on a sample of PBMCs or T cells enriched from blood (not recorded which). Receptor source: a woman aged 40 to 50 who had recovered from COVID-19.

The gene calls are TRBV4-3 and TRBJ2-3; 10 nucleotides match TRBD2. The V gene end was trimmed by 0 bases and the J gene end by 10 bases; junction bases not matched to a gene: 10. The CDR3 runs to 16 residues. The germline gives CDR1 LGHNA, CDR2 YSLEER. The CDR3 DNA reads as TGCGCCAGCAGCCAAGACCCAGCGGGGGGGATGGTTCCGCAGTATTTT. Translated: CASSQDPAGGMVPQYF.

The chain employs TRBV24-1 and TRBJ2-1; the match to TRBD1 covers 10 bases. V dropped 2 bases and J dropped 5; count of bases not matched to a gene: 5. CDR1 and CDR2 (germline): KGHDR, SFDVKD. This CDR3 comprises 16 residues. The chain's CDR3 is CATSDSRQGANNEQFF. CDR3 bases: TGTGCCACCAGTGATTCCAGACAGGGGGCGAACAATGAGCAGTTCTTC.

The chain links TRBV9 to TRBJ2-3, with a tentative D call TRBD1 (6 bases). V was cut by 3 bases and J by 4 bases, with 12 bases left in between. This CDR3 is 14 amino acids long. Germline lookup yields CDR1 SGDLS and CDR2 YYNGEE. The CDR3 region has the DNA TGTGCCAGCAGCGCCAGCAACAGGGCAGATACGCAGTATTTT. This sequence encodes CASSASNRADTQYF.

This sequence joins TRBV7-3 and TRBJ2-5; 7 positions agree with TRBD2. After removal of 4 bases from V and 7 bases from J, the junction contained 0 bases not matched to a gene. From germline, CDR1 is SGHTA and CDR2 FQGTGA. The CDR3 length is 11 residues. The DNA for the CDR3 is TGTGCCAGCAGCTCGGGGGGGACCCAGTACTTC. It specifies CASSSGGTQYF.

CDR3 sequence (DNA): TGTGCCAGCTCTTATCAAGATAGCTACGAGCAGTACTTC. Protein sequence: CASSYQDSYEQYF. The chain employs TRBV18 and TRBJ2-7; the D is unclear. CDR1 KGHSH and CDR2 LQKENI come from the germline V gene. The CDR3 has 13 residues. Trimming cost V 6 bases and J 3 bases, with 12 bases left between them. Variable domain in full (rest from reference TRBV18 and TRBJ2-7): NAGVMQNPRHLVRRRGQEARLRCSPMKGHSHVYWYRQLPEEGLKFMVYLQKENIIDESGMPKERFSAEFPKEGPSILRIQQVVRGDSAAYFCASSYQDSYEQYFGPGTRLTVT.

The rearrangement uses TRBV27 and TRBJ2-1; perhaps TRBD1 as D (5 bases). V was pared by 6 bases and J by 6 bases, with 9 bases between. The CDR3 consists of 12 residues. Germline assignment: CDR1 MNHEY and CDR2 SMNVEV (reference sequence). The CDR3 DNA sequence: TGTGCCAGCAGCACCAGGGTCAATGAGCAGTTCTTC. Its translation: CASSTRVNEQFF.

This chain uses TRBV7-2 with TRBJ2-2; 8 nucleotides match TRBD1. The V and J ends lost 4 bases and 5 bases, in that order; junction bases with no gene match: 6. Germline assignment: CDR1 SGHTA and CDR2 FQGNSA. This CDR3 is 15 amino acids long. CDR3 residues: CASSSGTGGTGELFF. Here the CDR3 DNA reads TGTGCCAGCAGCTCCGGGACAGGAGGGACCGGGGAGCTGTTTTTT.

J is TRBJ2-3 and V is TRBV10-1; 9 bases agree with TRBD1. This CDR3 comprises 13 residues. The germline V gene encodes CDR1 WNHNN and CDR2 SYGVQD (reference sequence). V shed 10 bases, J shed 5 bases, and the junction held 7 bases outside the gene matches. The CDR3 region has the DNA TGCGCCACCTCGGACAGGGGAAAAGATACGCAGTATTTT. Translating gives CATSDRGKDTQYF.

The V gene is TRBV29-1, the J gene TRBJ2-1, with 7 bases matching TRBD2. With V trimmed by 2 bases and J by 7 bases, 14 bases remained unmatched. Germline CDR1 is SQVTM and CDR2 is ANQGSEA. The CDR3 has 16 amino acids. CDR3 nucleotide sequence: TGCAGCGTTGAAAAAACCCTATTAGGGGAGGGAAATGAGCAGTTCTTC. Its translation: CSVEKTLLGEGNEQFF.

The chain joins TRBV24-1 to TRBJ2-5, with D tentatively TRBD2 (6 bases). The CDR3 spans 17 residues. Trimming removed 6 bases at V and 1 base at J, with 20 bases between. Germline assignment: CDR1 KGHDR and CDR2 SFDVKD. This CDR3 reads CATSTGRRVITQETQYF. In DNA form, the CDR3 reads TGTGCCACCAGTACGGGTCGGAGGGTTATCACCCAAGAGACCCAGTACTTC.

Comments on this clone: The junction does not match germline at one end; this may be a read error. The V and J genes are TRBV7-9 and TRBJ2-7; TRBD1 aligns across 12 bases. The V gene's germline CDR1 is SEHNR and CDR2 FQNEAQ (reference sequence). The CDR3 spans 13 residues. CDR3 sequence reads: CASSQWDRGLTMF. The DNA for the CDR3 is TGTGCCAGCAGCCAATGGGACAGGGGGCTAACGATGTTC.

The chain employs TRBV27 and TRBJ1-6; D unresolved. Germline V CDR1 and CDR2: MNHEY, SMNVEV (reference sequence). The CDR3 is 15 amino acids. Trimming cost V 3 bases and J 4 bases, with 10 bases left between them. The CDR3 loop reads CASSLGRTYNSPLHF. The CDR3 DNA follows: TGTGCCAGCAGTTTGGGCAGGACTTATAATTCACCCCTCCACTTT.

The chain recombines TRBV10-1 with TRBJ2-2; D is undetermined. This CDR3 has 13 amino acids. V lost 3 bases to trimming and J lost 6 bases, with 8 bases between them. Germline V CDR1 and CDR2: WNHNN, SYGVQD (reference sequence). The chain's CDR3 is CASSESAAGELFF. The CDR3 DNA reads as TGCGCCAGCAGTGAAAGTGCGGCCGGGGAGCTGTTTTTT.

Written as DNA, the CDR3 is TGTGCCAGCGGTTTAGCCAGAATTAATGAGCAGTTCTTC. Translating gives CASGLARINEQFF. This chain connects TRBV2 to TRBJ2-1; D is unclear. The V end lost 8 bases, the J end lost 7 bases, and 15 bases lay between the germline ends. The CDR3 contains 13 residues. Germline V gene data show CDR1 as SNHLY and CDR2 as FYNNEI.

V and J are TRBV6-5 and TRBJ2-3; 9 positions agree with TRBD2. This CDR3 region has 12 residues. The trim removed 6 bases at V and 8 bases at J, leaving 3 bases unmatched. CDR1 is MNHEY and CDR2 is SVGAGI in the germline V gene. CDR3 sequence reads: CASRQLAGTQYF. CDR3 coding DNA: TGTGCCAGCAGGCAACTAGCGGGTACGCAGTATTTT.

The chain is built from TRBV19 and TRBJ1-6, with D possibly being TRBD1 (5 bases). Looked up from germline, CDR1 is LNHDA and CDR2 is SQIVND (reference sequence). This CDR3 is 14 amino acids long. V lost 9 bases and J 7 bases, leaving 16 bases between the germline ends. CDR3 sequence: CASHGGGWNSPLHF. The CDR3 nucleotides are TGTGCCAGCCACGGGGGGGGTTGGAATTCACCCCTCCACTTT.

The DNA for the CDR3 is TGTGCCAGCTCATTCAACATGGCGGACTATGGCTACACCTTC. It translates to CASSFNMADYGYTF. The J gene is TRBJ1-2, the V gene TRBV18; D remains ambiguous. The germline V gene has CDR1 KGHSH and CDR2 LQKENI. The ends were cut back, 5 bases at V and 3 bases at J, with 13 bases in the middle. The CDR3 is 14 amino acids.

This rearrangement joins TRBV7-6 to TRBJ2-7; D is uncertain. The CDR3 runs to 14 residues. Trimming cost V 4 bases and J 1 base, with 11 bases left between them. Germline assignment: CDR1 SGHVS and CDR2 FNYEAQ. CDR3 bases: TGTGCCAGCAGCTCCCATCAGGCTTCCTACGAGCAGTACTTC. Its protein is CASSSHQASYEQYF.

This CDR3 reads CASSPQGALNTGELFF. Here the CDR3 DNA reads TGTGCCAGCAGCCCCCAGGGTGCCCTGAACACCGGGGAGCTGTTTTTT. The V and J genes are TRBV7-3 and TRBJ2-2, with TRBD1 as a possible D gene (5 bases). Trimming removed 5 bases at V and 1 base at J, with 14 bases between. This CDR3 is 16 amino acids long. Germline CDR1 and CDR2: SGHTA and FQGTGA.

This clone appeared once. V usage is TRBV19 and J usage is TRBJ1-4; TRBD1 aligns across 7 bases. V lost 5 bases to trimming and J lost 13 bases; unmatched junction nucleotides: 7. Germline V gene sequence: CDR1 LNHDA, CDR2 SQIVND (reference sequence). The CDR3 contains 12 residues. CDR3 bases: TGTGCCAGTAGTTCGGCAGGGGGAATACTGTTTTTT. Amino acids: CASSSAGGILFF.

This sequence joins TRBV7-2 and TRBJ2-3, with D hard to call. With 5 bases removed from V and 4 bases from J, the gap between germline ends came to 13 bases. Looked up from germline, CDR1 is SGHTA and CDR2 is FQGNSA. This CDR3 has 14 residues. CDR3 loop: CASSPLSNPDTQYF. For the CDR3, the DNA is TGTGCCAGCAGCCCCCTGAGTAATCCAGATACGCAGTATTTT.

The rearrangement links TRBV3-1 (or the pseudogene TRBV3-2) to TRBJ1-1, with D possibly being TRBD1 (5 bases). From germline, CDR1 is LGHDT and CDR2 YNNKEL (reference sequence). The V and J ends lost 2 bases and 0 bases respectively, with 13 bases between them. The CDR3 runs 16 residues. The CDR3 DNA sequence: TGTGCCAGCAGCCAATTTTACAGGAAGCTGAACACTGAAGCTTTCTTT. Translating it yields CASSQFYRKLNTEAFF.

The chain uses TRBV6-5 and TRBJ1-5; TRBD1 matches at 9 bases. Trimming removed 8 bases from V and 2 bases from J; junction bases left unmatched: 7. The CDR3 runs 15 residues. Germline V gives CDR1 MNHEY, CDR2 SVGAGI. The CDR3 protein is CASDPRDRGNQPQHF. The CDR3 DNA sequence: TGTGCCAGCGACCCCAGGGACAGGGGCAATCAGCCCCAGCATTTT.

This chain joins TRBV9 and TRBJ1-6; D unclear. The ends were cut back, 0 bases at V and 6 bases at J, with 13 bases in the middle. Looked up from germline, CDR1 is SGDLS and CDR2 is YYNGEE. This CDR3 is 16 amino acids long. CDR3 in amino acids: CASSVDETRLNSPLHF. As DNA, the CDR3 is TGTGCCAGCAGCGTAGATGAGACACGGCTTAATTCACCCCTCCACTTT.

The chain carries TRBV28 and TRBJ1-2; D is unclear. This CDR3 spans 12 amino acids. Germline V gives CDR1 MDHEN, CDR2 SYDVKM. Trimming removed 6 bases from V and 4 bases from J, with 9 bases in between. CDR3 sequence reads: CASSGIGYGYTF. The CDR3 DNA follows: TGTGCCAGCAGCGGGATAGGCTATGGCTACACCTTC.

This chain connects TRBV6-1 to TRBJ1-5, with D perhaps TRBD1 (5 bases). This CDR3 is 16 amino acids long. From germline, CDR1 is MNHNS and CDR2 SASEGT. Trimming shortened V by 0 bases and J by 3 bases, and 12 bases separated the two germline ends. This CDR3 is CASSEAITGLNQPQHF. CDR3 nucleotides: TGTGCCAGCAGTGAAGCGATTACGGGACTCAATCAGCCCCAGCATTTT.